The clone carrying this TCR beta chain was detected a few times. From the 5' RACE reads, TCRdb called clonotypes with MiXCR, one entry per CDR3 protein. The data show 350,000 to 400,000 distinct CDR3 sequences, 28% seen once. This sample is drawn from a study of identical twins' blood T cells. CDR3 length: 15 amino acids. The ends were cut back, 3 bases at V and 0 bases at J, with 11 bases in the middle. The germline CDR1 and CDR2 sequences are LGHNA and YSLEER. The gene calls are TRBV4-3 and TRBJ1-2; D might be TRBD1 (6 bases). Sample: PBMCs. The receptor was isolated from a woman between 18 and 55 years old in good health. DNA for the CDR3: TGCGCCAGCAGCCATGCCGACAGGACTAACTATGGCTACACCTTC. It is translated as CASSHADRTNYGYTF.